This TCR beta chain is drawn from a study of OX40 agonist ivuxolimab in advanced cancers. At the level of the study: The patients' treatment was ivuxolimab, an agonistic anti-OX40 (CD134) antibody.

Clones were sequenced by immunoSEQ multiplex PCR, and TCRdb holds only the in-frame ones, with some missing. The sample includes about 79,000 clones, 75% to 95% of them seen just once. This CDR3 is 15 amino acids long. Trimming stripped 3 bases from V and 7 bases from J, with 13 bases between. Germline CDR1 is MNHEY and CDR2 is SMNVEV (reference sequence). Autoimmune disease history or systemic immunosuppression meant exclusion. Cycle 7 day 1, cycle 4 day 1, and baseline were the timepoints at which blood was sampled. The chain uses TRBV27 and TRBJ1-6; possibly TRBD1 for D (5 bases). The receptor was isolated from an adult with an advanced solid tumor such as melanoma, head and neck, liver or kidney cancer. The sequences come from CD4+ or CD8+ T cells sorted from blood, collected in a trial of the OX40 agonist ivuxolimab. For the CDR3, the DNA is TGTGCCAGCAGTTTCGGGGCGGGGCTCAATTCACCCCTCCACTTT. Its protein product is CASSFGAGLNSPLHF.